A selection of T cell receptor beta chains follows, all from one sample in a study of cytomegalovirus exposure and HLA in healthy donors. TCRdb keeps only in-frame clones here, not all; method: immunoSEQ multiplex PCR. The sample comprises about 110,000 clones, about 85% of which are singletons, and over 2.5% rests with the top ten. The sample taken for sequencing was PBMCs. These receptors were collected from a young woman in good health and CMV-seronegative. Each CDR3 is given with its conserved first and last residue. Each record gives: D gene, clone size, V gene, J gene, CDR3 protein, CDR3 DNA. D genes are given only for firm matches. Clone size is stated in some rows and not others, as once, few, many or a class when expanded.

.	.	TRBV6-5	TRBJ2-3	CASRISGLHTDTQYF	TGTGCCAGCAGAATATCGGGACTCCACACAGATACGCAGTATTTT
.	.	TRBV5-1	TRBJ2-7	CASSWQSTGVYEQYF	TGCGCCAGCAGCTGGCAATCTACAGGCGTCTACGAGCAGTACTTC
TRBD1	.	TRBV29-1	TRBJ2-7	CSVQPGQGAREQYF	TGCAGCGTGCAACCGGGACAGGGGGCACGGGAGCAGTACTTC
TRBD2	.	TRBV18	TRBJ2-7	CASSSGGGYEQYF	TGTGCCAGCTCAAGCGGGGGGGGCTACGAGCAGTACTTC
TRBD2	.	TRBV7-6	TRBJ2-3	CASSPLAGGATDTQYF	TGTGCCAGCAGCCCACTAGCGGGGGGAGCCACAGATACGCAGTATTTT
.	once	TRBV7-8	TRBJ1-5	CASSPTSYQPQHF	TGTGCCAGCAGCCCGACATCCTATCAGCCCCAGCATTTT
TRBD2	once	TRBV9	TRBJ2-7	CASSVGLADPFSYEQYF	TGTGCCAGCAGCGTCGGACTAGCGGACCCTTTCTCCTACGAGCAGTACTTC
.	.	TRBV25-1	TRBJ1-6	CASSEEGFDSPLHF	TGTGCCAGCAGTGAGGAGGGGTTTGATTCACCCCTCCACTTT
.	.	TRBV7-9	TRBJ2-3	CASSPIRGAATDTQYF	TGTGCCAGCAGCCCGATACGGGGGGCAGCGACAGATACGCAGTATTTT
.	few	TRBV18	TRBJ2-7	CASSPGTPYEQYF	TGTGCCAGCTCGCCAGGGACTCCCTACGAGCAGTACTTC
TRBD2	.	TRBV5-5	TRBJ2-5	CASSLGLAGGQETQYF	TGTGCCAGCAGCTTGGGACTAGCGGGGGGTCAAGAGACCCAGTACTTC
.	.	TRBV5-1	TRBJ1-3	CASSSTRDTSGNTIYF	TGCGCCAGCAGCTCGACCCGGGACACCTCTGGAAACACCATATATTTT
TRBD2	.	TRBV5-4	TRBJ2-3	CASSLRRSSAGGVDTQYF	TGTGCCAGCAGCTTGCGACGGTCCTCTGCGGGGGGGGTAGATACGCAGTATTTT
TRBD1	.	TRBV13	TRBJ1-1	CASSLGTAEAFF	TGTGCCAGCAGCCTAGGGACAGCTGAAGCTTTCTTT
.	.	TRBV5-1	TRBJ2-1	CASRAVEDEQFF	TGCGCCAGCAGGGCAGTCGAGGATGAGCAGTTCTTC
.	.	TRBV30	TRBJ1-4	CAWTPLKPEKLFF	TGTGCCTGGACCCCCCTAAAACCCGAAAAACTGTTTTTT
.	.	TRBV27	TRBJ2-2	CASSFSGAANTGELFF	TGTGCCAGCAGTTTTTCAGGGGCGGCGAACACCGGGGAGCTGTTTTTT
.	.	TRBV6-1	TRBJ1-1	CASSEAPGRLGEAFF	TGTGCCAGCAGTGAAGCCCCCGGCAGGTTGGGTGAAGCTTTCTTT
.	once	TRBV7-9	TRBJ1-2	CASSLAPGSPADYGYTF	TGTGCCAGCAGCTTAGCCCCAGGCAGCCCTGCTGACTATGGCTACACCTTC
TRBD2	.	TRBV28	TRBJ2-2	CASSATSGGGTGELFF	TGTGCCAGCAGTGCGACTAGCGGGGGTGGTACCGGGGAGCTGTTTTTT
TRBD1	.	TRBV29-1	TRBJ2-1	CSARGQVANNEQFF	TGCAGCGCGAGGGGACAGGTCGCCAACAATGAGCAGTTCTTC
.	.	TRBV5-8	TRBJ2-7	CASSQGGYYEQYF	TGTGCCAGCAGCCAGGGCGGTTACTACGAGCAGTACTTC
.	.	TRBV7-9	TRBJ2-5	CASSPGETQYF	TGTGCCAGCAGCCCCGGGGAGACCCAGTACTTC
TRBD1	.	TRBV2	TRBJ2-7	CASNTAGGYTYEQYF	TGTGCCAGCAATACGGCAGGGGGCTACACCTACGAGCAGTACTTC
.	few	TRBV30	TRBJ1-1	CASAGGTEAFF	TGTGCCTCGGCAGGCGGGACTGAAGCTTTCTTT
TRBD2	.	TRBV5-1	TRBJ2-1	CASSLRPSGGPNNEQFF	TGCGCCAGCAGCTTGAGGCCTAGCGGGGGCCCGAACAATGAGCAGTTCTTC